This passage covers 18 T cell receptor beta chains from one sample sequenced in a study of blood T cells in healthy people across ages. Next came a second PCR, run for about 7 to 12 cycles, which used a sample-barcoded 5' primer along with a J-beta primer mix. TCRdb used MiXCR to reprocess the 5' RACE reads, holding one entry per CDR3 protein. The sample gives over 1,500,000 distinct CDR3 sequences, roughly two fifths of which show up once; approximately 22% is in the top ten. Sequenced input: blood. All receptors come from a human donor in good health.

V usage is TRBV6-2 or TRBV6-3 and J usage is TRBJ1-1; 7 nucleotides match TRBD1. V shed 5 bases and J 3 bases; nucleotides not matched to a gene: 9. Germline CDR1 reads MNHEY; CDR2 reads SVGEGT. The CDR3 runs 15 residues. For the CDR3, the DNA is TGTGCCAGCAGTAGTTTAGGACAGGAAGACACTGAAGCTTTCTTT. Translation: CASSSLGQEDTEAFF.

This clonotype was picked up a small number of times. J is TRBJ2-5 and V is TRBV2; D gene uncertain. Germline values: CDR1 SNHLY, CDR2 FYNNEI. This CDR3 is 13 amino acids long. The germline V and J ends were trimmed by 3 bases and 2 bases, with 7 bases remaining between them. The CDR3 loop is CASSEPYQETQYF. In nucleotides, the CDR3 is TGTGCCAGCAGTGAGCCTTATCAAGAGACCCAGTACTTC. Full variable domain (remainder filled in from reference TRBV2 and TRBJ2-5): EPEVTQTPSHQVTQMGQEVILRCVPISNHLYFYWYRQILGQKVEFLVSFYNNEISEKSEIFDDQFSVERPDGSNFTLKIRSTKLEDSAMYFCASSEPYQETQYFGPGTRLLVL.

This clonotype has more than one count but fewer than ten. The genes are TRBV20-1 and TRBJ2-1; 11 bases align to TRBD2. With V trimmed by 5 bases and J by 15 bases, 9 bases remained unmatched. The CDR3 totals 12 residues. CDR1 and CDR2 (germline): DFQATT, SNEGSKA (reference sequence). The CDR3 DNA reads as TGCAGTGCTGAGAGACTAGCGGGGATCTTGTTCTTC. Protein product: CSAERLAGILFF.

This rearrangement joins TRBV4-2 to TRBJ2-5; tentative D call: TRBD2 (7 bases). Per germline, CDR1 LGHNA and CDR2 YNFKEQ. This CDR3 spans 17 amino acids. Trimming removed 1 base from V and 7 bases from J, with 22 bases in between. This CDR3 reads CASSQGVGGGACGTQYF. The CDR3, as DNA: TGTGCCAGCAGCCAAGGAGTGGGCGGGGGCGCATGTGGGACCCAGTACTTC.

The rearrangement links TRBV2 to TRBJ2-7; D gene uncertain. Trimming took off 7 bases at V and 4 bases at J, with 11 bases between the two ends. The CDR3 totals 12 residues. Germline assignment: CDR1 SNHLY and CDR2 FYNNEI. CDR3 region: CASKANLYEQYF. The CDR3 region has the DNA TGTGCCAGCAAGGCAAACCTGTACGAGCAGTACTTC.

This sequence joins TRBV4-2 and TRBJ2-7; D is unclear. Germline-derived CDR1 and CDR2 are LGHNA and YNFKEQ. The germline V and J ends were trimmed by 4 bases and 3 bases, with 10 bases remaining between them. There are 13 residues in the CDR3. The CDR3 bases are TGTGCCAGCAGCCCCAACATTTACTACGAGCAGTACTTC. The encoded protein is CASSPNIYYEQYF.

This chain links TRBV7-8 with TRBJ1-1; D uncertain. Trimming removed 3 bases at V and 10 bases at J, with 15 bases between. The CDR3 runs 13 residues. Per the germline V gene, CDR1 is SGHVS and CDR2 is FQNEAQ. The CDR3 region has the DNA TGTGCCAGCAGCTTCAACCACGTTGTTGGAGCTTTCTTT. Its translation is CASSFNHVVGAFF.

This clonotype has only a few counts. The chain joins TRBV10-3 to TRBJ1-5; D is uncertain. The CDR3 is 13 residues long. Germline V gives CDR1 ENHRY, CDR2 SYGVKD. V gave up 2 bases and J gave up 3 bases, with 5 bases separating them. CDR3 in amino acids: CAISEEDNQPQHF. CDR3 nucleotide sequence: TGTGCCATCAGTGAGGAGGACAATCAGCCCCAGCATTTT.

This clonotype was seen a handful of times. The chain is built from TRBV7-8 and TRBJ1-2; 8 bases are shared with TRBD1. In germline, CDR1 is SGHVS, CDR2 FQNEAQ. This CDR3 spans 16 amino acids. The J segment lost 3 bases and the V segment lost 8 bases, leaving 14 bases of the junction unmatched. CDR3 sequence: CASYGAGGIEDYGYTF. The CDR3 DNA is TGTGCCAGCTACGGGGCAGGGGGCATAGAGGACTATGGCTACACCTTC.

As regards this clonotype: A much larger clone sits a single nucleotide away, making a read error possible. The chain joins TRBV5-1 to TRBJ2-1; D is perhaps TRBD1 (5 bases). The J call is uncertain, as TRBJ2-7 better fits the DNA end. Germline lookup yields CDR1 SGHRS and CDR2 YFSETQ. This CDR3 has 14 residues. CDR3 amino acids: CASSIRVSYNEQYF. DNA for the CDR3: TGCGCCAGCAGCATCAGGGTTTCCTACAATGAGCAGTACTTC.

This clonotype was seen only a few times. Here the CDR3 DNA reads TGTGCCAGCAGCGAGGGACTCTGGGAGGATACGCAGTATTTT. Translating it yields CASSEGLWEDTQYF. This chain uses TRBV14 with TRBJ2-3, with a tentative D call TRBD2 (6 bases). Trimming stripped 5 bases from V and 6 bases from J, with 15 bases between. Germline V gene sequence: CDR1 SGHDN, CDR2 FVKESK. The CDR3 totals 14 residues.

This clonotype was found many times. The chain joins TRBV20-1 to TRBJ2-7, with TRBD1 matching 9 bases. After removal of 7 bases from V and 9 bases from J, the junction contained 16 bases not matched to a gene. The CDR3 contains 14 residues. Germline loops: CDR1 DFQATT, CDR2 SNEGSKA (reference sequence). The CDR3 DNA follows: TGCAGTGTAACCGGGACAGGGTTTAGATTTGGGCAGTACTTC. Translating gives CSVTGTGFRFGQYF.

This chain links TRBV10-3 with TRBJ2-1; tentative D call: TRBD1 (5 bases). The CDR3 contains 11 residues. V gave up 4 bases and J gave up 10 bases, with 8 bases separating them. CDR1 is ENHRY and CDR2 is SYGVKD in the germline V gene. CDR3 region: CAISAGQEQFF. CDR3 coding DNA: TGTGCCATCAGTGCAGGACAAGAGCAGTTCTTC.

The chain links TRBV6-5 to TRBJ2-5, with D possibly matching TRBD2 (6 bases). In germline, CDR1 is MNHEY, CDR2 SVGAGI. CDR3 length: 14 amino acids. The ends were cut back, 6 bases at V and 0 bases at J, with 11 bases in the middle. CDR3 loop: CASRPGGDQETQYF. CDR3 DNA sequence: TGTGCCAGCAGGCCCGGCGGGGACCAAGAGACCCAGTACTTC.

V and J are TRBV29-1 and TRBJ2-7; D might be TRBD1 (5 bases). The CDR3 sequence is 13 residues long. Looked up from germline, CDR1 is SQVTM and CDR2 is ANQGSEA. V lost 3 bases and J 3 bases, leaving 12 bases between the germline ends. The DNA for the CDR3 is TGCAGCGTTGACCGTCAGGGCAGCTACGAGCAGTACTTC. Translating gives CSVDRQGSYEQYF.

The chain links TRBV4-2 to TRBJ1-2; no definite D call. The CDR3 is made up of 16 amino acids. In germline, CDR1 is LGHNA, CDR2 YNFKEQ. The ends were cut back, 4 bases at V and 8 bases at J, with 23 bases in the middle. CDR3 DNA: TGTGCCAGCAGCCGTAAGAGTCAGGACTCCCCCTCCGGCTACACCTTC. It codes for CASSRKSQDSPSGYTF.

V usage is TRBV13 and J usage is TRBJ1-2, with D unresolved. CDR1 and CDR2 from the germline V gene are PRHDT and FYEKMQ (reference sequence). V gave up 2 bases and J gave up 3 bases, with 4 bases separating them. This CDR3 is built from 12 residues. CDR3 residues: CASSLRYYGYTF. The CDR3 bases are TGTGCCAGCAGCTTACGATACTATGGCTACACCTTC.

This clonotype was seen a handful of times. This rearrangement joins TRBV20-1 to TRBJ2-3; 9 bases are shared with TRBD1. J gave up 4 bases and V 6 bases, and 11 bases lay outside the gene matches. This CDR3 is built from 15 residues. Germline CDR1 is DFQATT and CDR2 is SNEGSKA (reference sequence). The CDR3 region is CSASNRGRNADTQYF. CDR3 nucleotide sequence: TGCAGTGCGAGCAACAGGGGGCGCAACGCAGATACGCAGTATTTT.